The rows below give T cell receptor beta chains drawn from one sample of a study of cytomegalovirus exposure and HLA in healthy donors. Only in-frame clones appear in the TCRdb table, and some are missing; sequencing was by immunoSEQ multiplex PCR. The sample yields 110,000 to 150,000 clones, over 70% seen once. The sequencing sample was made of PBMCs. These receptors were collected from a woman aged 35 to 49 in good health and CMV-seronegative. Both conserved end residues are part of each CDR3. The order of the fields is V gene, D gene, J gene, clone size, CDR3 protein, CDR3 DNA. A D gene is named only where the DNA matches it firmly. Clone size is not always given. Where it is, it says once, few, many or a class for expanded clones.

v_gene: TRBV9; d_gene: NA; j_gene: TRBJ1-1; abundance: NA; CDR3aa: CASSTPGNTEAFF; CDR3nt: TGTGCCAGCAGTACCCCAGGTAACACTGAAGCTTTCTTT
v_gene: TRBV5-1; d_gene: NA; j_gene: TRBJ2-6; abundance: NA; CDR3aa: CASSLFGQVSGANVLTF; CDR3nt: TGCGCCAGCAGCTTGTTTGGCCAAGTCTCTGGGGCCAACGTCCTGACTTTC
v_gene: TRBV6-1; d_gene: TRBD1; j_gene: TRBJ1-1; abundance: NA; CDR3aa: CASSKSGGGTEAFF; CDR3nt: TGTGCCAGCAGTAAGTCAGGGGGCGGCACTGAAGCTTTCTTT
v_gene: TRBV4-1; d_gene: TRBD1; j_gene: TRBJ2-7; abundance: once; CDR3aa: CASSQDGTASSYEQYF; CDR3nt: TGCGCCAGCAGCCAAGACGGGACAGCCAGCTCCTACGAGCAGTACTTC
v_gene: TRBV27; d_gene: NA; j_gene: TRBJ1-6; abundance: few; CDR3aa: CASSFEGVSGSPLHF; CDR3nt: TGTGCCAGCAGTTTTGAAGGGGTGAGTGGTTCACCCCTCCACTTT
v_gene: TRBV19; d_gene: NA; j_gene: TRBJ1-1; abundance: NA; CDR3aa: CASSSRQMNTEAFF; CDR3nt: TGTGCCAGTAGTTCGCGACAGATGAACACTGAAGCTTTCTTT
v_gene: TRBV19; d_gene: TRBD1; j_gene: TRBJ1-2; abundance: few; CDR3aa: CASNRQGAGYTF; CDR3nt: TGTGCCAGTAACAGACAGGGCGCTGGCTACACCTTC
v_gene: TRBV9; d_gene: TRBD1; j_gene: TRBJ2-1; abundance: NA; CDR3aa: CASTPRGDRGINEQFF; CDR3nt: TGTGCCAGCACCCCGCGGGGGGACAGGGGTATCAATGAGCAGTTCTTC
v_gene: TRBV7-9; d_gene: TRBD1; j_gene: TRBJ1-5; abundance: few; CDR3aa: CSSSLGTGYGNQPQHF; CDR3nt: TGTTCCAGCAGCTTAGGGACAGGGTATGGCAATCAGCCCCAGCATTTT
v_gene: TRBV5-5; d_gene: NA; j_gene: TRBJ2-7; abundance: NA; CDR3aa: CASSLNGYEQYF; CDR3nt: TGTGCCAGCAGCTTGAACGGGTACGAGCAGTACTTC
v_gene: TRBV14; d_gene: NA; j_gene: TRBJ1-5; abundance: NA; CDR3aa: CASSLVGEPQHF; CDR3nt: TGTGCCAGCAGTCTTGTAGGGGAGCCCCAGCATTTT